This record looks at one TCR beta chain sequence and its context. Its antigen is not known. The CDR3 length is 15 residues. Germline lookup yields CDR1 GTSNPN and CDR2 SVGIG (reference sequence). With 2 bases removed from V and 1 base from J, the gap between germline ends came to 11 bases. It was with 60 Vbeta and 13 Jbeta primers that the PCR ran. The protocol was immunoSEQ multiplex PCR, while the TCRdb copy is restricted to in-frame clones and leaves out a portion. Counted here are 110,000 to 150,000 clones, about three quarters occurring once; the ten biggest clones make up 3.9%. The entry originates in a study of cytomegalovirus exposure and HLA in healthy donors. Study overall: From donors who were HLA-typed, an early data release held 65 million to 85 million unique TCRs. Broader study findings: Highly shared variants forming one cluster were likely a sequencing artifact. The study put 150 or so TCR beta chains on its list as cytomegalovirus-associated. Confirmation was obtained in vitro that a few CMV-associated chains are specific for CMV antigens.

The rearrangement links TRBV30 to TRBJ2-2, with D hard to call. The receptor was isolated from a man aged 18 to 29 in good health and CMV-seronegative. Specimen: PBMCs. The CDR3 spells CAWSSTSGNTGELFF. CDR3 sequence (DNA): TGTGCCTGGAGTTCCACCTCAGGGAACACCGGGGAGCTGTTTTTT. The variable domain in full, with the rest retrieved from reference TRBV30 and TRBJ2-2, is SQTIHQWPATLVQPVGSPLSLECTVEGTSNPNLYWYRQAAGRGLQLLFYSVGIGQISSEVPQNLSASRPQDRQFILSSKKLLLSDSGFYLCAWSSTSGNTGELFFGEGSRLTVL.